This passage covers 13 T cell receptor beta chains from one sample sequenced in a study of regulatory T cells in long-lasting Graves disease. To make TCR beta libraries, researchers used iRepertoire HTBI primers and Arm-PCR of CDR3 regions. TCRdb called the multiplex PCR reads again in MiXCR, with one record for every CDR3 protein. This repertoire shows some 420,000 distinct CDR3 sequences, 20% to 25% found once; its top ten account for roughly 14%. Time point given: persistent/refractory GD, antithyroid drugs over 5 years with positive TRAb. From RNA extracted from PBMCs, the TCR library was made. Sequencing used peripheral blood mononuclear cells (PBMCs), obtained when the disease was refractory, from a patient treated with antithyroid drugs. The receptor source for this set is a female donor with Graves disease.

The chain couples TRBV11-2 to TRBJ1-5; D perhaps matches TRBD1 (5 bases). The CDR3 totals 16 residues. The germline gives CDR1 SGHAT, CDR2 FQNNGV. Trimming stripped 0 bases from V and 2 bases from J, with 11 bases between. The CDR3 DNA reads TGTGCCAGCAGCTTAGATGGAGGGGATGGCAATCAGCCCCAGCATTTT. This encodes CASSLDGGDGNQPQHF.

This clonotype was recorded at least ten times. This chain links TRBV7-2 with TRBJ1-1; unclear D gene. CDR1 and CDR2 (germline): SGHTA, FQGNSA. Trimming took off 6 bases at V and 0 bases at J, with 8 bases between the two ends. This CDR3 region has 13 residues. For the CDR3, the DNA is TGTGCCAGCAGTCTCGACCTGAACACTGAAGCTTTCTTT. It yields the protein CASSLDLNTEAFF.

This clonotype was recorded many times. The V and J genes are TRBV28 and TRBJ1-2; D gene unclear. The germline gives CDR1 MDHEN, CDR2 SYDVKM. This CDR3 is 12 amino acids long. The V end was cut by 3 bases, the J end by 5 bases, with 7 bases between. The CDR3 coding sequence is TGTGCCAGCAGTTTTTCGGAATATGGCTACACCTTC. It specifies CASSFSEYGYTF.

The J gene is TRBJ2-7, the V gene TRBV3-2; the table's TRBD2 call for D was not verified on the DNA. TRBV3-2 is a pseudogene. The CDR3 sequence is 15 residues long. CDR3 sequence reads: CASSQEGGKSYEQYF. In DNA, the CDR3 is TGTGCCAGCAGCCAAGAAGGAGGGAAATCCTACGAGCAGTACTTC.

This clonotype has only one observation. At one of its ends the junction is not consistent with the germline gene, which may arise from a read error. The rearrangement uses TRBV6-1 and TRBJ2-7, with D possibly matching TRBD2 (6 bases). The germline CDR1 and CDR2 sequences are MNHNS and SASEGT. The CDR3 runs 17 residues. CDR3 in amino acids: CASSQFPPGSGDGEQYF. CDR3 in DNA: TGCGCCAGCAGCCAATTTCCCCCCGGGAGCGGAGACGGCGAGCAGTACTTC.

This clonotype was found a few times. The V gene is TRBV20-1, the J gene TRBJ1-2, with unresolved D. CDR3 size: 12 residues. CDR1 is DFQATT and CDR2 is SNEGSKA in the germline V gene (reference sequence). Trimming took off 3 bases at V and 5 bases at J, with 10 bases between the two ends. CDR3 nucleotide sequence: TGCAGTGCTAGTAACGGCTTATATGGCTACACCTTC. This gives the protein CSASNGLYGYTF.

This clonotype was counted ten times or more. The chain links TRBV11-3 to TRBJ2-7; D possibly corresponds to TRBD1 (6 bases). Germline loops: CDR1 SGHNT, CDR2 YENEEA. V lost 0 bases, J lost 7 bases, and 22 bases lay in between. The CDR3 sequence is 17 residues long. CDR3 DNA sequence: TGTGCCAGCAGCTTAGATCTCCTACAGGGAAATACACTGGAGCAGTACTTC. Amino acids: CASSLDLLQGNTLEQYF. Looking up the rest from reference TRBV11-3 and TRBJ2-7 gives the full variable domain: EAGVVQSPRYKIIEKKQPVAFWCNPISGHNTLYWYLQNLGQGPELLIRYENEEAVDDSQLPKDRFSAERLKGVDSTLKIQPAELGDSAVYLCASSLDLLQGNTLEQYFGPGTRLTVT.

Here the CDR3 DNA reads TGTGCCAGCAGTCACCTCCGGGGGGGGGATCGCAATCAGCCCCAGCATTTT. This translates into CASSHLRGGDRNQPQHF. The chain has TRBV12-3 or TRBV12-4 and TRBJ1-5; tentatively, D is TRBD1 (5 bases). The V end was cut by 5 bases, the J end by 2 bases, with 19 bases between. The CDR3 covers 17 residues.

In this sample, this clonotype turned up a few times. The rearrangement uses TRBV7-2 and TRBJ2-5; 7 nucleotides align to TRBD1. Germline V gives CDR1 SGHTA, CDR2 FQGNSA. The V gene end was trimmed by 2 bases and the J gene end by 5 bases; junction bases not matched to a gene: 5. This CDR3 contains 14 residues. The CDR3 DNA sequence: TGTGCCAGCAGCTTAAACAGGGGAATGGAGACCCAGTACTTC. This codes for CASSLNRGMETQYF.

This chain links TRBV5-6 with TRBJ1-5; perhaps TRBD1 as D (5 bases). Germline CDR1 SGHDT, CDR2 YYEEEE. This CDR3 is 14 amino acids long. The germline V and J ends were trimmed by 3 bases and 5 bases, with 12 bases remaining between them. CDR3 residues: CASSSGANHQPQHF. CDR3 bases: TGTGCCAGCAGCTCCGGGGCTAACCATCAGCCCCAGCATTTT. The full variable domain, in which reference TRBV5-6 and TRBJ1-5 provide the parts outside the CDR3, is DAGVTQSPTHLIKTRGQQVTLRCSPKSGHDTVSWYQQALGQGPQFIFQYYEEEERQRGNFPDRFSGHQFPNYSSELNVNALLLGDSALYLCASSSGANHQPQHFGDGTRLSIL.

This clonotype was picked up many times. The chain employs TRBV28 and TRBJ1-1; a weak D match, TRBD1 (5 bases). Trimming left V 6 bases short and J 5 bases short, with 13 bases between. Germline CDR1 and CDR2: MDHEN and SYDVKM. The CDR3 runs 13 residues. CDR3 sequence: CASSRIRGTEAFF. The CDR3 nucleotides read TGTGCCAGCAGCCGCATCCGGGGGACTGAAGCTTTCTTT.

In its sample, this clonotype was seen many times. The chain links TRBV28 to TRBJ2-7; D gene unclear. Germline-derived CDR1 and CDR2 are MDHEN and SYDVKM. With 4 bases removed from V and 2 bases from J, the gap between germline ends came to 6 bases. The CDR3 runs to 12 residues. The CDR3 nucleotides read TGTGCCAGCAGTTCCCAAACCTACGAGCAGTACTTC. Translation gives CASSSQTYEQYF.

This clonotype was counted many times. The V and J genes are TRBV20-1 and TRBJ1-1, with D uncertain. This CDR3 is built from 12 residues. Trimming pared 3 bases from V and 1 base from J, leaving 6 bases between. The germline V gene encodes CDR1 DFQATT and CDR2 SNEGSKA (reference sequence). CDR3 sequence (DNA): TGCAGTGCTAGGCGACAGAACACTGAAGCTTTCTTT. This translates into CSARRQNTEAFF.